The 28 T cell receptor beta chains below come from one sample, sequenced in a study of T cell changes during pregnancy in multiple sclerosis. Only in-frame clones appear in the TCRdb table, and some are missing; sequencing was by immunoSEQ multiplex PCR. The sample lists under 40,000 clones, 80% to 95% occurring once. The material was CD4+ T cells from peripheral blood mononuclear cells, obtained in the third trimester of pregnancy. Every receptor here comes from a female donor in good health, enrolled as a control in a pregnancy study.

The chain employs TRBV19 and TRBJ2-5, with 8 bases fitting TRBD1. The CDR3 sequence is 13 residues long. Germline V gene lookup returns CDR1 LNHDA and CDR2 SQIVND (reference sequence). V was pared by 8 bases and J by 5 bases, with 7 bases of the junction left unmatched. CDR3 DNA sequence: TGTGCCAGTCGCTCAGGGGGCTTGGAGACCCAGTACTTC. Translation gives CASRSGGLETQYF.

The rearrangement links TRBV30 to TRBJ1-2; 9 bases fit TRBD1. In germline, CDR1 is GTSNPN, CDR2 SVGIG (reference sequence). J lost 7 bases, V lost 3 bases, and 9 bases had no gene match. This CDR3 contains 14 residues. CDR3 DNA sequence: TGTGCCTGGAGCGCGCACGGGACAGGGTTTGGCTACACCTTC. Its translation: CAWSAHGTGFGYTF.

This clone has a handful of counts. V gene TRBV6-6 combines with J gene TRBJ1-6; D is perhaps TRBD1 (6 bases). With 0 bases removed from V and 8 bases from J, the gap between germline ends came to 14 bases. The CDR3 is 16 residues long. The germline V gene encodes CDR1 MNHNY and CDR2 SVGAGI (reference sequence). The CDR3 reads CASSYSSLEGDSPLHF. For the CDR3, the DNA is TGTGCCAGCAGTTACTCGAGTCTCGAGGGGGATTCACCCCTCCACTTT.

The rearrangement joins TRBV5-6 to TRBJ2-2, with TRBD2 identical over 11 bases. Trimming at V came to 2 bases and at J to 5 bases, leaving 5 bases not matched to a gene. The length of the CDR3 is 16 residues. Germline assignment: CDR1 SGHDT and CDR2 YYEEEE. CDR3 amino acids: CASSFPSSGGTGELFF. CDR3 nucleotide sequence: TGTGCCAGCAGCTTCCCCTCTAGCGGGGGGACCGGGGAGCTGTTTTTT.

The V gene is TRBV6-5, the J gene TRBJ2-7; the D gene is possibly TRBD1 (6 bases). Germline CDR1 is MNHEY and CDR2 is SVGAGI. CDR3 length: 15 residues. With 0 bases removed from V and 1 base from J, the gap between germline ends came to 10 bases. Here the CDR3 DNA reads TGTGCCAGCAGTTACTCGAATAGGGGGTCCTACGAGCAGTACTTC. Translating it yields CASSYSNRGSYEQYF.

The V gene is TRBV18, the J gene TRBJ1-5; D remains ambiguous. Per the germline V gene, CDR1 is KGHSH and CDR2 is LQKENI. The V end lost 2 bases, the J end lost 4 bases, and 15 bases lay between the germline ends. The CDR3 is 16 amino acids. This CDR3 reads CASSPGEGVLNQPQHF. The CDR3 DNA reads as TGTGCCAGCTCACCAGGGGAGGGTGTTTTGAATCAGCCCCAGCATTTT.

The chain employs TRBV7-3 and TRBJ2-5; 8 bases match TRBD2. Per germline, CDR1 SGHTA and CDR2 FQGTGA. The ends lost 5 bases at V and 1 base at J; junction bases unmatched: 3. CDR3 length equals 14 residues. The CDR3 loop is CASSRGGIQETQYF. CDR3 nucleotides: TGTGCCAGCAGCCGCGGGGGGATCCAAGAGACCCAGTACTTC.

V and J are TRBV30 and TRBJ1-5, with D possibly matching TRBD1 (5 bases). This CDR3 contains 13 residues. The V end lost 1 base, the J end lost 2 bases, and 6 bases lay between the germline ends. CDR1 is GTSNPN and CDR2 is SVGIG in the germline V gene (reference sequence). CDR3 bases: TGTGCCTGGAGTGAAGGGGGCAATCAGCCCCAGCATTTT. Its translation: CAWSEGGNQPQHF.

The chain is built from TRBV9 and TRBJ2-5; 9 bases fit TRBD1. Trimming took 7 bases from V and 5 from J; bases not matched to a gene: 6. Germline V CDR1 and CDR2: SGDLS, YYNGEE. CDR3 length: 13 residues. CDR3 DNA sequence: TGTGCCAGCGGGACAGGGAACGAGGAGACCCAGTACTTC. Translation: CASGTGNEETQYF.

This clone turned up a few times. The CDR3 here is CASSDRANQPQHF. The CDR3 bases are TGTGCCAGCTCGGACAGGGCCAATCAGCCCCAGCATTTT. The chain links TRBV18 to TRBJ1-5, with TRBD1 matching 8 bases. Germline V gives CDR1 KGHSH, CDR2 LQKENI. This CDR3 comprises 13 residues. V lost 6 bases to trimming and J lost 3 bases; unmatched junction nucleotides: 1. The full variable domain, rest sourced from reference TRBV18 and TRBJ1-5, is NAGVMQNPRHLVRRRGQEARLRCSPMKGHSHVYWYRQLPEEGLKFMVYLQKENIIDESGMPKERFSAEFPKEGPSILRIQQVVRGDSAAYFCASSDRANQPQHFGDGTRLSIL.

J is TRBJ1-2 and V is TRBV4-1; 7 bases fit TRBD1. V was clipped by 7 bases and J by 8 bases; unmatched bases: 13. This CDR3 region has 14 residues. Per the germline V gene, CDR1 is MGHRA and CDR2 is YSYEKL. In DNA form, the CDR3 reads TGCGCCAGCAAAATGGGACAGTCGAACGGGGGCTACACCTTC. This translates into CASKMGQSNGGYTF.

This chain joins TRBV11-2 and TRBJ1-1; a weak D match, TRBD1 (5 bases). Germline loops: CDR1 SGHAT, CDR2 FQNNGV. This CDR3 has 15 amino acids. V was cut by 1 base and J by 1 base, with 10 bases left in between. Here the CDR3 DNA reads TGTGCCAGCAGCTTAGGTCCAGGGCGGAACACTGAAGCTTTCTTT. This translates into CASSLGPGRNTEAFF. The full variable domain, rest sourced from reference TRBV11-2 and TRBJ1-1, is EAGVAQSPRYKIIEKRQSVAFWCNPISGHATLYWYQQILGQGPKLLIQFQNNGVVDDSQLPKDRFSAERLKGVDSTLKIQPAKLEDSAVYLCASSLGPGRNTEAFFGQGTRLTVV.

V is TRBV10-3 and J is TRBJ1-2; D possibly corresponds to TRBD1 (5 bases). Looked up from germline, CDR1 is ENHRY and CDR2 is SYGVKD. With 2 bases removed from V and 8 bases from J, the gap between germline ends came to 9 bases. This CDR3 has 12 amino acids. The CDR3 DNA is TGTGCCATCAGTGAGAGGACAAACGGCTACACCTTC. Translating it yields CAISERTNGYTF.

J is TRBJ2-7 and V is TRBV28; D is uncertain. Germline assignment: CDR1 MDHEN and CDR2 SYDVKM. V dropped 9 bases and J dropped 4 bases, with 13 bases sitting between them. The CDR3 totals 12 residues. CDR3 amino acids: CASSSRLYEQYF. In DNA, the CDR3 is TGTGCCAGTTCTTCTCGACTTTACGAGCAGTACTTC.

The V call is TRBV19, the J call TRBJ2-7; D ambiguous. The ends were cut back, 7 bases at V and 4 bases at J, with 17 bases in the middle. This CDR3 has 14 amino acids. The germline V gene has CDR1 LNHDA and CDR2 SQIVND (reference sequence). As DNA, the CDR3 is TGTGCCAGTAATGAGACTTCAGAAAGGTACGAGCAGTACTTC. Protein: CASNETSERYEQYF.

The chain joins TRBV6-5 to TRBJ1-1; weak D call: TRBD1 (5 bases). Trimming removed 1 base at V and 0 bases at J, with 12 bases between. Germline values: CDR1 MNHEY, CDR2 SVGAGI. The CDR3 is 16 residues long. The CDR3 bases are TGTGCCAGCAGTTACTGGGGCGGATATATGAACACTGAAGCTTTCTTT. Translation gives CASSYWGGYMNTEAFF.

The J gene is TRBJ2-5, the V gene TRBV5-1, with TRBD1 matching over 7 bases. CDR1 is SGHRS, CDR2 YFSETQ, per germline. V lost 2 bases and J lost 4; bases outside the gene matches: 8. The CDR3 runs 15 residues. Written as DNA, the CDR3 is TGCGCCAGCAGCTTTGCCGGGACAGAGGGAGAGACCCAGTACTTC. Amino acids: CASSFAGTEGETQYF. The full variable domain, with the rest looked up from reference TRBV5-1 and TRBJ2-5, is KAGVTQTPRYLIKTRGQQVTLSCSPISGHRSVSWYQQTPGQGLQFLFEYFSETQRNKGNFPGRFSGRQFSNSRSEMNVSTLELGDSALYLCASSFAGTEGETQYFGPGTRLLVL.

The chain joins TRBV30 to TRBJ1-3; D is uncertain. Germline V gene data show CDR1 as GTSNPN and CDR2 as SVGIG (reference sequence). The CDR3 spans 14 residues. Trimming removed 5 bases from V and 0 bases from J, with 11 bases in between. The CDR3 sequence: CAWLWAPSGNTIYF. Here the CDR3 DNA reads TGTGCCTGGCTATGGGCCCCCTCTGGAAACACCATATATTTT.

V and J are TRBV6-5 and TRBJ1-6, with D maybe TRBD1 (5 bases). Germline V CDR1 and CDR2: MNHEY, SVGAGI. CDR3 length equals 13 residues. V lost 7 bases to trimming and J lost 13 bases, with 17 bases between them. The CDR3 spells CASTGGNDAPLHF. The CDR3 DNA is TGTGCCAGCACCGGGGGGAACGATGCCCCCCTCCACTTT.

This clone has just one count. The rearrangement links TRBV5-1 to TRBJ2-5, with 8 bases lining up with TRBD2. V was clipped by 2 bases and J by 4 bases; unmatched bases: 7. There are 15 residues in the CDR3. Germline-derived CDR1 and CDR2 are SGHRS and YFSETQ. The CDR3 reads CASSLMGLGGETQYF. CDR3 in DNA: TGCGCCAGCAGCTTAATGGGACTAGGGGGAGAGACCCAGTACTTC.

A single count supports this clone. The V and J genes are TRBV2 and TRBJ2-3; weak D call: TRBD2 (6 bases). Trimming stripped 6 bases from V and 8 bases from J, with 18 bases between. This CDR3 has 14 amino acids. Germline V CDR1 and CDR2: SNHLY, FYNNEI. The CDR3, as DNA: TGTGCCAGCAGAGATTATACTAGCACCGGTACGCAGTATTTT. This gives the protein CASRDYTSTGTQYF.

V and J are TRBV27 and TRBJ1-2; no firm D call. The CDR3 covers 16 residues. CDR1 MNHEY and CDR2 SMNVEV come from the germline V gene (reference sequence). V lost 5 bases, J lost 6 bases, and 22 bases lay in between. This CDR3 is CASSPMGGVKMNGYTF. The CDR3 DNA sequence: TGTGCCAGCAGTCCTATGGGAGGAGTTAAGATGAATGGCTACACCTTC.

The V gene is TRBV19, the J gene TRBJ1-5; unclear D gene. V was pared by 4 bases and J by 3 bases, with 10 bases between. There are 14 residues in the CDR3. Germline lookup yields CDR1 LNHDA and CDR2 SQIVND (reference sequence). CDR3 protein: CASSTRVNNQPQHF. The CDR3 nucleotides read TGTGCCAGTAGTACCCGGGTTAACAATCAGCCCCAGCATTTT.

The chain links TRBV30 to TRBJ1-2; D remains ambiguous. CDR1 is GTSNPN and CDR2 is SVGIG in the germline V gene (reference sequence). V lost 5 bases to trimming and J lost 2 bases, with 9 bases between them. This CDR3 comprises 12 residues. CDR3 nucleotide sequence: TGTGCCTGGCGGGTAGGCAACTATGGCTACACCTTC. Encoded protein: CAWRVGNYGYTF.

This chain joins TRBV18 and TRBJ1-5; 11 positions match TRBD1. The CDR3 has 15 residues. V trimming: 4 bases; J trimming: 5 bases; junction bases outside the gene matches: 4. CDR1 and CDR2 (germline): KGHSH, LQKENI. The DNA of the CDR3 is TGTGCCAGCTCACTAGGACAGGGGGCCCATCAGCCCCAGCATTTT. Translating it yields CASSLGQGAHQPQHF.

The rearrangement links TRBV7-9 to TRBJ2-5, with a weak D call TRBD1 (6 bases). This CDR3 has 13 amino acids. Germline CDR1 reads SEHNR; CDR2 reads FQNEAQ (reference sequence). Between the trimmed V and J ends, which lost 5 bases and 5 bases, there was a span of 12 bases. CDR3 in DNA: TGTGCCAGCAGCCCGACAGGTCTGGAGACCCAGTACTTC. Translated, it gives CASSPTGLETQYF. Variable domain in full (rest from reference TRBV7-9 and TRBJ2-5): DTGVSQNPRHKITKRGQNVTFRCDPISEHNRLYWYRQTLGQGPEFLTYFQNEAQLEKSRLLSDRFSAERPKGSFSTLEIQRTEQGDSAMYLCASSPTGLETQYFGPGTRLLVL.

The J gene is TRBJ2-7, the V gene TRBV7-8; weak D call: TRBD1 (5 bases). There are 14 residues in the CDR3. In germline, CDR1 is SGHVS, CDR2 FQNEAQ. The ends were cut back, 1 base at V and 3 bases at J, with 10 bases in the middle. The CDR3 spells CASSLEGIYYEQYF. The CDR3 coding sequence is TGTGCCAGCAGCTTAGAGGGGATCTACTACGAGCAGTACTTC.

The chain links TRBV5-6 to TRBJ1-2, with D hard to call. V lost 3 bases, J lost 7 bases, and 13 bases lay in between. Germline assignment: CDR1 SGHDT and CDR2 YYEEEE. This CDR3 is built from 13 residues. Written as DNA, the CDR3 is TGTGCCAGCAGCTCCAACAGTTTTGGTGGCTACACCTTC. The encoded protein is CASSSNSFGGYTF.